Detailed here is one TCR beta chain. This clonotype was detected many times. Its cognate antigen has yet to be identified. Base-call qualities are not available, and no considerably larger clone is one nucleotide away. These data are taken from a study of human T cells and chemical hapten exposure (dated by TCRdb to 2020 to 2023). About the study as a whole: For sensitization, 2% DPC in acetone was applied to a roughly 2 cm by roughly 2 cm area of upper inner arm skin. Throughout the approximately 23-week study period, patients were also given weekly therapeutic DPC doses on the scalp. Patch testing was performed on the upper back with Finn chambers containing 0.01% DPC, and the patch tests were scored after 6 days according to International Contact Dermatitis Research Group standards. The patient cohort, mostly female, included alopecia areata with under or over 50% scalp involvement, alopecia totalis and alopecia universalis. Libraries were pooled for sequencing, and variation in per-sample TCR yields was attributed mainly to small differences in library volumes within the pool. This study followed changes in the peripheral blood TCR repertoire in vivo during primary and secondary sensitization of alopecia patients to the hapten diphenylcyclopropenone (DPC). Blood samples were taken from patients before sensitization (week 0) and then at 2, 6 and about 24 weeks after DPC sensitization. Some 29 alopecia patients gave blood for TCR sequencing at one to four time points (pre-sensitization, 2, 6 and 24 weeks).

This specimen's time point label, interpreted: pre-sensitization, week 0. The treatment or condition label, read with the paper, signifies: therapeutic diphenylcyclopropenone sensitization with weekly scalp DPC. Blood at each patch-test visit was drawn before the patch test was applied. Patients were eligible if aged 18 to 70, diagnosed with alopecia and judged suitable for DPC therapy, and pregnant patients were excluded. Unfractionated whole blood was collected in Tempus Blood RNA tubes, and total RNA was extracted from that blood. General study outcomes and caveats: Because every patient had alopecia, a presumed autoimmune disease, the patients' immune response might differ from that of healthy individuals. Significantly more large CDR3 similarity clusters were formed by expanded TCRs than by pre-sensitization or healthy control sets, consistent with antigen-driven responses. DPC sensitization did not change how many TCRs were above 1 in 1000 frequency, and no evidence was found of alterations in global repertoire structure. After repeated subsampling, the strength of the expansion versus patch-test correlation and the threshold at which it became significant changed. A positive correlation was found between the number of PT1 expanded TCRs and patch test score, with significance reached at thresholds 8, 16 and 32 but not 4.

From the cysteine through the phenylalanine, the CDR3 covers 12 amino acids. The only DNA kept is the CDR3, 36 bases in frame from the first base. Looking up the germline V gene (reference sequence) yields CDR1 LGHDT and CDR2 YNNKEL. V is clipped by 1 base and J by 10 bases, and the sequence between their germline boundaries is 10 bases long. The receptor library was made with RACE. Sequencing was performed on a NextSeq 500. Library preparation attached unique molecular identifiers to individual cDNA molecules for quantitative, reproducible TCR counting. From each blood RNA sample, both TCR alpha and TCR beta chains were sequenced. Processing in the source paper ran as follows. A median of roughly 99,000 TCRs per sample was observed, with a range of 23,224 to 690,600. V, J and CDR3 annotation of the TCR reads was performed with the Decombinator software suite. Every sample was subsampled to the same number of TCRs (28,000) for the PS versus PT1 abundance plots. TCRs were defined as expanded if absent before sensitization and observed at least eight times at the 2-week time point. TCRdb's own reprocessing of the public reads used fastp at Q25 and MiXCR and kept productive beta chains. Under each unique CDR3 protein, matching rows form one entry showing the most common genes and DNA. These V and J calls originate from TCRdb's pipeline instead of the authors' own analysis. This sample gives about 80,000 distinct CDR3 sequences in total; 14% of them show up just once. 3.5% to 6% of the sample is taken by the ten largest.

The receptor was isolated from a woman aged 50 to 65 with alopecia areata. Some clones in this sample may be carry-over from other donors' samples. Here the sequenced sample was whole blood, taken in connection with sensitization to the hapten diphenylcyclopropenone (DPC). The rearrangement combines TRBV3-1 with TRBJ1-1; TRBD1 might be the D gene, on 5 matching bases. The base sequence is TGTGCCAGCAGCCAAGGTGGGGCGGGAGCTTTCTTT. Its amino acids are CASSQGGAGAFF.